This T cell receptor beta chain was identified in a study of T cells in tumors after PD-1 blockade. Here immunoSEQ multiplex PCR was the method, and the copy in TCRdb shows in-frame clones only, minus some. This table holds tens of thousands of clones, just under 80% found once. Germline V gene data show CDR1 as SGHRS and CDR2 as YFSETQ. The length of the CDR3 is 15 residues. V was trimmed by 4 bases and J by 2 bases, leaving 16 bases between them. V gene TRBV5-1 combines with J gene TRBJ2-7; D possibly corresponds to TRBD1 (5 bases). Specimen: PBMCs, collected before anti-PD-1 treatment. This TCR derives from a human donor with basal cell carcinoma. The CDR3 nucleotides are TGCGCCAGCAGCGGAAAGGACAACCCAACCTACGAGCAGTACTTC. This codes for CASSGKDNPTYEQYF.